A selection of T cell receptor beta chains follows, all from one sample in a study of T cells in Graves' hyperthyroidism and ophthalmopathy. TCRdb independently ran MiXCR on the multiplex PCR reads; one entry per CDR3 protein. The sample holds under 750,000 distinct CDR3 sequences, roughly 20% seen once. The sample was blood. Every receptor here comes from a woman in her forties or fifties with Graves' hyperthyroidism that later progressed to Graves' ophthalmopathy. The CDR3 runs from the conserved cysteine through the conserved F or W. D genes are given only for firm matches. The size field is filled for only some rows; it gives once, few, many or a size class.

d_gene: TRBD1
v_gene: TRBV5-6
j_gene: TRBJ2-6
abundance: few
CDR3nt: TGTGCCAGCAGACAGGACAGGGGAGGCTCTGGGGCCAACGTCCTGACTTTC
CDR3aa: CASRQDRGGSGANVLTF

d_gene: TRBD1
v_gene: TRBV5-1
j_gene: TRBJ1-4
abundance: NA
CDR3nt: TGCGCCAGCAGCTTGGGCCCAGGGGGAGCAACTAATGAAAAACTGTTTTTT
CDR3aa: CASSLGPGGATNEKLFF

d_gene: TRBD1
v_gene: TRBV29-1
j_gene: TRBJ2-2
abundance: NA
CDR3nt: TGCAGCGTTGAAGTGACAGGGGGTAGGACCGGGGAGCTGTTTTTT
CDR3aa: CSVEVTGGRTGELFF

d_gene: NA
v_gene: TRBV6-1
j_gene: TRBJ2-7
abundance: many
CDR3nt: TGTGCCAGCAGTGAAGAGCCGCAGGGCAACTCCTACGAGCAGTACTTC
CDR3aa: CASSEEPQGNSYEQYF

d_gene: NA
v_gene: TRBV11-2
j_gene: TRBJ2-5
abundance: many
CDR3nt: TGTGCCAGCAGCTTAGAGGGCAGTAGAGGGGAGACCCAGTACTTC
CDR3aa: CASSLEGSRGETQYF

d_gene: NA
v_gene: TRBV6-1
j_gene: TRBJ2-5
abundance: many
CDR3nt: TGTGCCAGCAAACCCAGCGGGCGCCGACAAGAGACCCAGTACTTC
CDR3aa: CASKPSGRRQETQYF

d_gene: NA
v_gene: TRBV5-4
j_gene: TRBJ1-2
abundance: once
CDR3nt: TGTGCCAGCAGCGGAGTTCGGGACACTTCCTATGGCTACACCTTC
CDR3aa: CASSGVRDTSYGYTF

d_gene: TRBD1
v_gene: TRBV6-1
j_gene: TRBJ2-2
abundance: NA
CDR3nt: TGTGCCAGCAGTACTGGGACAGGGGGTAACACCGGGGAGCTGTTTTTT
CDR3aa: CASSTGTGGNTGELFF

d_gene: NA
v_gene: TRBV20-1
j_gene: TRBJ1-1
abundance: NA
CDR3nt: TGCAGTGCTAGAGAGCCAGGGATTGAAGCTTTCTTT
CDR3aa: CSAREPGIEAFF

d_gene: TRBD1
v_gene: TRBV7-3
j_gene: TRBJ1-2
abundance: NA
CDR3nt: TGTGCCAGCAGCCCCGGGCAGGGGGCGCGGTATGGCTACACCTTC
CDR3aa: CASSPGQGARYGYTF

d_gene: NA
v_gene: TRBV3-1
j_gene: TRBJ1-2
abundance: few
CDR3nt: TGTGCCAGCAGCCAAGATCCGTTGGCGGGCTATGGCTACACCTTC
CDR3aa: CASSQDPLAGYGYTF

d_gene: NA
v_gene: TRBV15
j_gene: TRBJ1-2
abundance: many
CDR3nt: TGTGCCACCAGCACCGAGGGGATAGGGATGACTAACTATGGCTACACCTTC
CDR3aa: CATSTEGIGMTNYGYTF

d_gene: NA
v_gene: TRBV11-1
j_gene: TRBJ2-2
abundance: many
CDR3nt: TGTGCCAGCAGCTTAAGACCGGGAGAGATTACCGGGGAGCTGTTTTTT
CDR3aa: CASSLRPGEITGELFF

d_gene: NA
v_gene: TRBV6-1
j_gene: TRBJ1-2
abundance: many
CDR3nt: TGTGCCAGTGAGATGAGGGTCGGGAATAATGGCTACACCTTC
CDR3aa: CASEMRVGNNGYTF

d_gene: TRBD2
v_gene: TRBV20-1
j_gene: TRBJ2-4
abundance: few
CDR3nt: TGCAGTGCTAGAAGGGAGGGTCCGTTGGGCATTCAGTACTTC
CDR3aa: CSARREGPLGIQYF

d_gene: NA
v_gene: TRBV10-1
j_gene: TRBJ1-1
abundance: many
CDR3nt: TGCGCCAGCAGTGAGTCGGGGGGTTTGACTGAAGCTTTCTTT
CDR3aa: CASSESGGLTEAFF

d_gene: NA
v_gene: TRBV6-2/TRBV6-3
j_gene: TRBJ2-3
abundance: NA
CDR3nt: TGTGCCAGCGCCTTGGGGGTTGCGGGGGCCACAGATACGCAGTATTTT
CDR3aa: CASALGVAGATDTQYF

d_gene: NA
v_gene: TRBV2
j_gene: TRBJ2-2
abundance: many
CDR3nt: TGTGCCAGCCGCCTAGACGGGGAAACCGGGGAGCTGTTTTTT
CDR3aa: CASRLDGETGELFF

d_gene: TRBD2
v_gene: TRBV3-1
j_gene: TRBJ2-3
abundance: once
CDR3nt: TGTGCCAGCAGCCAAGATGGCGGGGGGTCCACAGATACGCAGTATTTT
CDR3aa: CASSQDGGGSTDTQYF

d_gene: TRBD1
v_gene: TRBV11-3
j_gene: TRBJ1-1
abundance: many
CDR3nt: TGTGCCAGCAGCCTCAGGGGGCTGGGCACTGAAGCTTTCTTT
CDR3aa: CASSLRGLGTEAFF

d_gene: NA
v_gene: TRBV29-1
j_gene: TRBJ1-2
abundance: NA
CDR3nt: TGCAGCGTTGTATTCCCTTCTTGGGGCATATTAAACTATGGCTACACCTTC
CDR3aa: CSVVFPSWGILNYGYTF

d_gene: TRBD1
v_gene: TRBV2
j_gene: TRBJ1-2
abundance: NA
CDR3nt: TGTGCCAGCACCGTAGAATATAACACAGGGGGGCGAGACTATGGCTACACCTTC
CDR3aa: CASTVEYNTGGRDYGYTF

d_gene: TRBD1
v_gene: TRBV12-3/TRBV12-4
j_gene: TRBJ1-1
abundance: many
CDR3nt: TGTGCCAGCAGTTCACGGACAGGGGCGGTCGGCACTGAAGCTTTCTTT
CDR3aa: CASSSRTGAVGTEAFF

d_gene: TRBD2
v_gene: TRBV6-5
j_gene: TRBJ2-3
abundance: many
CDR3nt: TGTGCCAGCAGTTACTCTAGACTAGCGGGGTGGAGCACAGATACGCAGTATTTT
CDR3aa: CASSYSRLAGWSTDTQYF

d_gene: TRBD1
v_gene: TRBV10-3
j_gene: TRBJ1-5
abundance: NA
CDR3nt: TGTGCCATCAGTGATCCCTCTAAGTCAGGGGGCGTAAGCAATCAGCCCCAGCATTTT
CDR3aa: CAISDPSKSGGVSNQPQHF

d_gene: NA
v_gene: TRBV7-2
j_gene: TRBJ2-3
abundance: few
CDR3nt: TGTGCCAGCAGCACCGGGAACAGAGATACGCAGTATTTT
CDR3aa: CASSTGNRDTQYF

d_gene: NA
v_gene: TRBV3-1
j_gene: TRBJ1-1
abundance: many
CDR3nt: TGTGCCAGCAGCCAAGAAGGGGGATACACTGAAGCTTTCTTT
CDR3aa: CASSQEGGYTEAFF

d_gene: NA
v_gene: TRBV10-3
j_gene: TRBJ1-3
abundance: NA
CDR3nt: TGTGCCATCAGTGAGTCGTTTGGAAACACCATATACTTT
CDR3aa: CAISESFGNTIYF

d_gene: TRBD1
v_gene: TRBV29-1
j_gene: TRBJ2-2
abundance: few
CDR3nt: TGCAGCGGCCGGGACAGGGGACCCGGGGAGCTGTTTTTT
CDR3aa: CSGRDRGPGELFF

d_gene: NA
v_gene: TRBV27
j_gene: TRBJ2-1
abundance: few
CDR3nt: TGTGCCAGCAGTTTGTGGGGGAACCACAATGAGCAGTTCTTC
CDR3aa: CASSLWGNHNEQFF

d_gene: NA
v_gene: TRBV29-1
j_gene: TRBJ1-1
abundance: NA
CDR3nt: TGCAGCGGACATACAGGGTACTACACTGAAGCTTTCTTT
CDR3aa: CSGHTGYYTEAFF

d_gene: NA
v_gene: TRBV5-1
j_gene: TRBJ2-3
abundance: many
CDR3nt: TGCGCCAGCAGCGACCACAGTAGCACAGATACGCAGTATTTT
CDR3aa: CASSDHSSTDTQYF

d_gene: TRBD2
v_gene: TRBV7-2
j_gene: TRBJ2-3
abundance: NA
CDR3nt: TGTGCCAGCAGCTCCTCCCGCCTAGCGGGGGGGCCATCAGATACGCAGTATTTT
CDR3aa: CASSSSRLAGGPSDTQYF

d_gene: NA
v_gene: TRBV4-1
j_gene: TRBJ2-7
abundance: NA
CDR3nt: TGCGCCAGCAGCCAGATACGGAACTACGAGCAGTACTTC
CDR3aa: CASSQIRNYEQYF

d_gene: NA
v_gene: TRBV6-5
j_gene: TRBJ2-3
abundance: NA
CDR3nt: TGTGCCAGCAGTTACCCTAATACAGATACGCAGTATTTT
CDR3aa: CASSYPNTDTQYF

d_gene: NA
v_gene: TRBV20-1
j_gene: TRBJ2-7
abundance: many
CDR3nt: TGCAGTGCTAGCCACGACAGGACTAACTCCTACGAGCAGTACTTC
CDR3aa: CSASHDRTNSYEQYF

d_gene: NA
v_gene: TRBV6-5
j_gene: TRBJ2-3
abundance: NA
CDR3nt: TGTGCCAGCAGTTACCGGGGCGCCATTACGCAGTATTTT
CDR3aa: CASSYRGAITQYF